Included here is one T cell receptor beta chain sequence, with context. As yet, its antigen is unknown. Sorting based on CD45RO/CCR7/CD25/CD127/CD95/CD27 separated CD4+ naive, central memory, regulatory and stem cell-like memory cells. This sample was included in a study of beta chain features in type 1 diabetes. Expressed TCRB transcripts were sequenced because the isolated RNA had all been reverse transcribed beforehand. Measured with immunoSEQ multiplex PCR; TCRdb has only the in-frame clones, and not every one. The repertoire holds under 150,000 clones, with 6.9% as singletons. V gave up 7 bases and J gave up 5 bases; unmatched junction bases: 14. This CDR3 region has 15 residues. In germline, CDR1 is MNHEY, CDR2 SVGAGI. Study-wide results and caveats: Among all four CD4+ subsets, Type 1 diabetes patients had TCRB CDR3s that were moderately but significantly shorter.

The chain has TRBV6-5 and TRBJ2-7; 7 nucleotides match TRBD1. This sequence originates from a woman aged 25 to 39 in good health. The sample was central memory CD4+ T cells from blood. The CDR3 reads CASNQLETGSHEQYF. The CDR3 DNA sequence: TGTGCCAGCAACCAACTCGAGACAGGGAGCCACGAGCAGTACTTC.